Listed below are T cell receptor beta chains from one sample, sequenced in a study of a mutant IDH1 vaccine in newly diagnosed glioma. TCRdb's table, derived via immunoSEQ multiplex PCR, lists solely in-frame clones and lacks some. The profile shows 75,000 to 80,000 clones, roughly nine tenths of them singletons. Antigen specificity for these receptors is unknown. This sample comprised PBMCs, obtained from a glioma patient whose treatment included an IDH1 peptide vaccine. The receptors stem from a woman in her forties or fifties with glioma. CDR3s leave out the opening cysteine and the closing phenylalanine or tryptophan. The order of the fields is V gene, J gene, CDR3 protein.

TRBV28,TRBJ1-2,ASSSDRGGYGYT
TRBV7-2,TRBJ2-5,ASSPGLKYQETQY
TRBV6-1,TRBJ2-7,ASSEWAGVYEQY
TRBV10-1,TRBJ2-1,ASSELGTMRNEQF
TRBV27,TRBJ2-5,ASSLNSGRGEETQY
TRBV7-9,TRBJ2-1,ASSLGAGGGRGTEQF
TRBV28,TRBJ1-5,ASSLRRGLGNQPQH
TRBV28,TRBJ1-1,ASSFVDRGNTEAF
TRBV13,TRBJ2-1,ASSDPGLAGANEQF
TRBV4-2,TRBJ1-2,ASSQGPGGYGYT
TRBV30,TRBJ2-5,AWSPQGVRETQY
TRBV30,TRBJ1-2,AWSVIGGTGGYT
TRBV2,TRBJ2-3,ASSVRVGGLHTDTQY
TRBV7-9,TRBJ2-1,ASSLSGVNEQF
TRBV6-1,TRBJ2-2,ASSVRGVKGTGELF
TRBV19,TRBJ1-5,ASSIGSYSNQPQH
TRBV27,TRBJ2-7,ASSYSGGQPYEQY
TRBV7-6,TRBJ1-4,ASSLFGDIGEKLF
TRBV5-4,TRBJ2-1,ASGGEKGINSYNEQF
TRBV4-2,TRBJ1-1,ASSLSGQGLIEAF
TRBV10-3,TRBJ2-3,AISEYITPSTDTQY
TRBV2,TRBJ2-7,ASLKRGTGDYEQY
TRBV10-3,TRBJ2-3,AISKDPGKADTQY
TRBV28,TRBJ1-6,ASSYWAGENPPLH
TRBV28,TRBJ1-4,ASSLRATDEKLF
TRBV19,TRBJ2-1,ASSRWTSGDNEQF
TRBV7-2,TRBJ2-3,ASSLSPGTSTDTQY
TRBV5-6,TRBJ1-2,ASSLNRGNGYT
TRBV6-1,TRBJ2-5,ASSEFPSGIQETQY
TRBV6-5,TRBJ2-7,ASGTGVYEQY
TRBV11-3,TRBJ2-5,ASSGRRSETQY
TRBV2,TRBJ1-2,ASSVKGTVYGYT
TRBV28,TRBJ2-2,ASSSHIWSRSENTGELF
TRBV5-1,TRBJ2-2,ASSLAVASGSTGELF
TRBV30,TRBJ2-7,AWSPRLLGGPYEQY
TRBV18,TRBJ2-2,ASSPLTENTGELF
TRBV9,TRBJ2-1,ASSVAGRVGEQF
TRBV18,TRBJ2-5,ASSPSGGPQETQY
TRBV6-1,TRBJ2-3,ASTTSGRDYTQY
TRBV28,TRBJ1-3,ASSLPRLTPGNTIY
TRBV2,TRBJ2-2,ATPGPDTGELF
TRBV10-3,TRBJ2-7,AISETLGGRNSYEQY
TRBV5-5,TRBJ2-1,ASSPPGQGDNEQF
TRBV5-1,TRBJ1-3,ASSTQGGHTGNTIY
TRBV27,TRBJ2-7,ASQGPTYEQY
TRBV29-1,TRBJ1-1,SVRDRGDTEAF
TRBV15,TRBJ2-1,ATSLTGGLYNEQF
TRBV30,TRBJ2-1,AWSVQSNEQF
TRBV21-1,TRBJ1-5,ASSKVGREEPQH
TRBV28,TRBJ1-4,AWGRLNEKLF
TRBV19,TRBJ1-5,ASLGQVSSNQPQH
TRBV11-2,TRBJ2-7,ASSWKTGGGTYEQY
TRBV12-5,TRBJ2-1,ASGLAQGTVQF